The entry below gives a single T cell receptor beta chain sequence along with its context. Its antigen remains undetermined. It has no much larger one-base neighbor in the sample; base qualities were not kept. This specimen comes from a study of blood T cell repertoires in COVID-19 (dated by TCRdb to between 2020 and 2021). Notes on the research overall: Samples from collaborators originated in the United States, Italy and Spain and spanned both the acute and convalescent phases of COVID-19. Sample metadata almost always included a de-identified subject ID, COVID-19 status, age in years and sex. Deeply sampled blood TCRbeta repertoires from subjects exposed to, actively infected with, or recovered from COVID-19 were included in the dataset. Samples were obtained from the ongoing ImmuneRACE study (first 160 participants) and from some 1,200 subjects provided by 6 global collaborators. Where available, HLA class I and class II types were taken from metadata supplied by the sample provider and were not determined by assay-based typing. The material from the prospective study consisted of cDNA or gDNA derived from T cells, B-cell-depleted T cells, or PBMCs. The repertoires were released in a freely available public database meant as a resource for research on the immune response to SARS-CoV-2. General study outcomes and caveats: The quantity of clinical and demographic metadata differed by source and by participant and was supplied without curation.

Germline trimming: 2 bases from V, 4 bases from J; junction bases outside gene matches: 6. Measured from the cysteine to the phenylalanine, the CDR3 is 16 residues long. Kept here is only the CDR3 DNA, which spans 48 bases and is read in frame from base 1. CDR1 and CDR2 are read off the germline V gene as MDHEN and SYDVKM. TCRbeta CDR3 regions were amplified from genomic DNA using the immunoSEQ Assay, a bias-controlled multiplex PCR. Concerning the study's data processing: The number of nucleated cells in each sample was estimated by amplification of reference gene primers within the assay. To quantify the absolute abundance of each unique TCRbeta CDR3 rearrangement, sequence reads were collapsed and filtered. For each sample, productive Simpson clonality was calculated as the square root of Simpson's diversity index across productive rearrangements. TCRdb carries this immuneACCESS record with in-frame sequences only. Its versions omit some clonotypes, under half of them owing to an unresolved V gene in the studies checked, with the rest unexplained. V, J and clone size derive from that table, while D and trimming were established from the DNA sequence. This sample has 70,000 or so clones in its table, and around 90% of those were observed once. The ten most abundant clones make up around 20% of the sample.

The collaborating institutions used their own protocols to collect whole blood in K2EDTA tubes. For TCRbeta analysis, collaborator samples were shipped as frozen whole blood, as isolated PBMCs, or as DNA extracted from either sample type. This chain joins TRBV28 to TRBJ2-3; 10 middle bases align to TRBD2. The sequence was obtained from a woman of 80 years or more with acute or convalescent COVID-19. Sequenced material: peripheral blood. The CDR3 region: CASSLRQREGADTQYF. The base sequence is TGTGCCAGCAGTTTAAGGCAGCGGGAGGGAGCAGATACGCAGTATTTT.